This T cell receptor beta chain emerged from a study of cytomegalovirus exposure and HLA in healthy donors. Overall study findings and caveats: Earlier findings revealed that most TCR beta V segments proved productive either about 90% or about 30% of the time. Common viral pathogens seemed to be connected with several of the most significant clusters, according to a later analysis.

The germline gives CDR1 SGHRS, CDR2 YFSETQ. Unmatched junction bases numbered 2, after V lost 3 bases and J lost 3 bases. CDR3 length equals 13 residues. Turning to this clone: Its antigen remains unidentified.

Amplification used 60 Vbeta primers and 13 Jbeta primers. Sequenced by immunoSEQ multiplex PCR; TCRdb stores in-frame clones only, minus some. The profile shows under 200,000 clones, 76% of them singletons. The chain uses TRBV5-1 and TRBJ2-7; the match to TRBD1 covers 8 bases. The clonotype comes from a female donor in good health and CMV-seronegative. What was sequenced was PBMCs. CDR3: CASSSGQGYEQYF. The CDR3 DNA follows: TGCGCCAGCAGCTCCGGACAGGGCTACGAGCAGTACTTC.